The present T cell receptor (beta chain) was sequenced within a study of shared clonotypes between healthy human individuals. Each sorted subset replicate got 200 ng genomic DNA, 25,000 to 35,000 genomes. TCRdb's table, derived via immunoSEQ multiplex PCR, lists solely in-frame clones and lacks some. The repertoire holds 2,500,000 or so clones, approximately 93% seen once, with around 0.37% in the top ten. All the donors were Caucasian adults who lived in Nashville, Tennessee. Sequenced: naive CD4+ T cells from PBMCs. Subset of the sample: CD45RA+ positively selected. The receptor was derived from a man aged 18 to 29 in good health. Some clones in this sample may be carry-over from other donors' samples.

The CDR3 coding sequence is TGTGCCAGCAGCTTAGATTCGGCGGCTGGAAACACCATATATTTT. Its protein product is CASSLDSAAGNTIYF. V usage is TRBV7-2 and J usage is TRBJ1-3; D call uncertain. This CDR3 region has 15 residues. Germline values: CDR1 SGHTA, CDR2 FQGNSA. Trimming left V 1 base short and J 2 bases short, with 9 bases between. The whole variable domain, filled in from reference TRBV7-2 and TRBJ1-3, reads GAGVSQSPSNKVTEKGKDVELRCDPISGHTALYWYRQSLGQGLEFLIYFQGNSAPDKSGLPSDRFSAERTGGSVSTLTIQRTQQEDSAVYLCASSLDSAAGNTIYFGEGSWLTVV.